Presented here are 20 T cell receptor beta chains from one specimen sequenced in a study of shared clonotypes between healthy human individuals. CD8 cells classed as naive were CD45RO-negative and positively selected for CCR7, excluding terminally differentiated effector memory CD45RA+ cells. Repertoires were generated with immunoSEQ multiplex PCR, while TCRdb's copy carries only in-frame clones and drops some. This table holds approximately 740,000 clones, about 92% found once. The sample comprised naive CD8+ T cells sorted from blood. These receptors were obtained from a man aged 30 to 45 in good health.

The chain is built from TRBV27 and TRBJ2-3; TRBD1 is a possible D gene (5 bases). Trimming shortened V by 2 bases and J by 4 bases, and 10 bases separated the two germline ends. The length of the CDR3 is 14 residues. The germline CDR1 and CDR2 sequences are MNHEY and SMNVEV (reference sequence). The CDR3 loop reads CASSLQGSADTQYF. The DNA for the CDR3 is TGTGCCAGCAGTTTACAGGGCTCCGCAGATACGCAGTATTTT.

This clone was seen many times. Other DNA sequences from this sample encode an identical CDR3 as well. The V and J genes are TRBV28 and TRBJ1-2; D gene unclear. This CDR3 has 11 amino acids. Germline CDR1 MDHEN, CDR2 SYDVKM. Trimming took off 4 bases at V and 1 base at J, with 1 base between the two ends. The CDR3 DNA reads as TGTGCCAGCAGTTATAACTATGGCTACACCTTC. Amino acid sequence: CASSYNYGYTF.

The V call is TRBV7-2, the J call TRBJ2-3; 7 nucleotides align to TRBD1. The V gene's germline CDR1 is SGHTA and CDR2 FQGNSA. The CDR3 totals 18 residues. V trimming: 3 bases; J trimming: 0 bases; junction bases outside the gene matches: 12. The CDR3 sequence: CASSFGPWDSLSTDTQYF. The CDR3 region has the DNA TGTGCCAGCAGCTTTGGGCCCTGGGACAGCCTTAGCACAGATACGCAGTATTTT.

Turning to this clone: Just one base apart from a much larger clone, this may be a read error. In the same sample, other DNA sequences code for this CDR3. This chain joins TRBV15 and TRBJ2-7, with D uncertain. Trimming removed 0 bases from V and 1 base from J, with 4 bases in between. Per the germline V gene, CDR1 is LNHNV and CDR2 is YYDKDF (reference sequence). This CDR3 is built from 13 residues. DNA of the CDR3: TGTGCCACCAGCAGAGATCTATCCTACGAGCAGTACTTC. Translation gives CATSRDLSYEQYF.

A remark on this clone: This same CDR3 is encoded by further DNA sequences in the sample. V usage is TRBV9 and J usage is TRBJ2-7; a possible D gene is TRBD2 (6 bases). This CDR3 is 14 amino acids long. Trimming cost V 4 bases and J 1 base, with 12 bases left between them. CDR1 is SGDLS, CDR2 YYNGEE, per germline. The CDR3 region is CASSPGGVSYEQYF. CDR3 bases: TGTGCCAGCAGCCCTGGAGGGGTTTCCTACGAGCAGTACTTC.

This clone was seen a single time. The chain couples TRBV7-9 to TRBJ2-2; maybe TRBD1 (5 bases). Trimming removed 5 bases at V and 6 bases at J, with 16 bases between. There are 15 residues in the CDR3. Germline V gene lookup returns CDR1 SEHNR and CDR2 FQNEAQ (reference sequence). The CDR3: CASSTPGQGAGELFF. The CDR3 bases are TGTGCCAGCAGCACGCCGGGCCAAGGGGCCGGGGAGCTGTTTTTT. Based on the CDR3 plus reference TRBV7-9 and TRBJ2-2, the full variable domain is DTGVSQNPRHKITKRGQNVTFRCDPISEHNRLYWYRQTLGQGPEFLTYFQNEAQLEKSRLLSDRFSAERPKGSFSTLEIQRTEQGDSAMYLCASSTPGQGAGELFFGEGSRLTVL.

This clone occurred once. Other DNA sequences in the same sample also yield this CDR3. CDR3 nucleotide sequence: TGTGCCAGCAGCCTAGGGATGAACACTGAAGCTTTCTTT. This encodes CASSLGMNTEAFF. This chain uses TRBV7-9 with TRBJ1-1; D ambiguous. V was shortened by 5 bases and J by 0 bases, with 7 bases between the two germline ends. From germline, CDR1 is SEHNR and CDR2 FQNEAQ (reference sequence). The CDR3 covers 13 residues.

This clone showed up just a few times. Written as DNA, the CDR3 is TGTGCCAGCAGCCAGGGACAGCCAAGGTACGAGCAGTACTTC. Amino acid sequence: CASSQGQPRYEQYF. V and J are TRBV7-9 and TRBJ2-7; 7 bases align to TRBD1. Germline assignment: CDR1 SEHNR and CDR2 FQNEAQ (reference sequence). The J segment lost 4 bases and the V segment lost 5 bases, leaving 8 bases of the junction unmatched. CDR3 length equals 14 residues.

This chain uses TRBV11-3 with TRBJ2-3; D not resolved. Trimming shortened V by 5 bases and J by 1 base, and 4 bases separated the two germline ends. The germline V gene has CDR1 SGHNT and CDR2 YENEEA. The CDR3 is 12 amino acids. This CDR3 reads CASSAGTDTQYF. CDR3 nucleotides: TGTGCCAGCAGCGCAGGCACAGATACGCAGTATTTT. The variable domain in full, with the rest retrieved from reference TRBV11-3 and TRBJ2-3, is EAGVVQSPRYKIIEKKQPVAFWCNPISGHNTLYWYLQNLGQGPELLIRYENEEAVDDSQLPKDRFSAERLKGVDSTLKIQPAELGDSAVYLCASSAGTDTQYFGPGTRLTVL.

This chain connects TRBV7-8 to TRBJ2-1; 7 bases match TRBD2. With V trimmed by 3 bases and J by 2 bases, 4 bases remained unmatched. This CDR3 spans 15 amino acids. CDR1 SGHVS and CDR2 FQNEAQ come from the germline V gene. CDR3 amino acids: CASSFGGSTYNEQFF. In nucleotides, the CDR3 is TGTGCCAGCAGCTTCGGCGGGAGTACCTACAATGAGCAGTTCTTC. The whole variable domain, filled in from reference TRBV7-8 and TRBJ2-1, reads GAGVSQSPRYKVAKRGQDVALRCDPISGHVSLFWYQQALGQGPEFLTYFQNEAQLDKSGLPSDRFFAERPEGSVSTLKIQRTQQEDSAVYLCASSFGGSTYNEQFFGPGTRLTVL.

The chain employs TRBV7-2 and TRBJ2-1; 9 bases are a match to TRBD2. CDR1 is SGHTA, CDR2 FQGNSA, per germline. With V trimmed by 1 base and J by 4 bases, 5 bases remained unmatched. This CDR3 has 16 residues. The CDR3: CASSLVIAGVYNEQFF. The CDR3 coding sequence is TGTGCCAGCAGCTTAGTGATAGCGGGAGTTTACAATGAGCAGTTCTTC.

The chain recombines TRBV11-2 with TRBJ2-7, with D perhaps TRBD1 (6 bases). With 3 bases removed from V and 4 bases from J, the gap between germline ends came to 25 bases. The CDR3 covers 18 residues. Per the germline V gene, CDR1 is SGHAT and CDR2 is FQNNGV. The CDR3 DNA follows: TGTGCCAGCAGCTTTGATATCTTTACAGGGAGTGAAGTTTACGAGCAGTACTTC. Its translation is CASSFDIFTGSEVYEQYF.

The chain carries TRBV29-1 and TRBJ2-7; 9 bases align to TRBD1. Germline-derived CDR1 and CDR2 are SQVTM and ANQGSEA. The CDR3 is 16 amino acids. The ends lost 1 base at V and 2 bases at J; junction bases unmatched: 9. As DNA, the CDR3 is TGCAGCGTTGAAGGCCCTCCCGGGACAGGGCCCTACGAGCAGTACTTC. Protein: CSVEGPPGTGPYEQYF.

This chain connects TRBV2 to TRBJ2-1, with 9 bases that match TRBD1. The CDR3 is 14 residues long. With V trimmed by 7 bases and J by 7 bases, 8 bases remained unmatched. CDR1 is SNHLY, CDR2 FYNNEI, per germline. The CDR3 is CASTPGQGGNEQFF. The CDR3, as DNA: TGTGCCAGCACCCCGGGACAGGGCGGTAATGAGCAGTTCTTC.

Points on this clone: Other DNA sequences from this sample encode an identical CDR3 as well. The chain recombines TRBV7-2 with TRBJ1-5; D is ambiguous. Trimming pared 1 base from V and 7 bases from J, leaving 5 bases between. The CDR3 sequence is 12 residues long. CDR1 SGHTA and CDR2 FQGNSA come from the germline V gene. The DNA for the CDR3 is TGTGCCAGCAGCTTAGTGGGGCAGCCCCAGCATTTT. Translated, it gives CASSLVGQPQHF.

The rearrangement links TRBV6-6 to TRBJ2-1; D is perhaps TRBD2 (6 bases). Germline V gene sequence: CDR1 MNHNY, CDR2 SVGAGI (reference sequence). Trimming took off 0 bases at V and 4 bases at J, with 13 bases between the two ends. The CDR3 has 16 amino acids. The DNA for the CDR3 is TGTGCCAGCAGTTACTCACAGGAGGCGGGATACAATGAGCAGTTCTTC. Translation gives CASSYSQEAGYNEQFF.

This rearrangement joins TRBV14 to TRBJ2-1, with D tentatively TRBD2 (5 bases). The CDR3 loop spans 15 amino acids. The germline V gene has CDR1 SGHDN and CDR2 FVKESK. Trimming shortened V by 2 bases and J by 2 bases, and 10 bases separated the two germline ends. The CDR3 is CASSQFGGTYNEQFF. The CDR3 DNA sequence: TGTGCCAGCAGCCAATTCGGAGGAACCTACAATGAGCAGTTCTTC.

Worth noting for this clone: Distinct nucleotide sequences in the sample also encode this CDR3. The chain links TRBV7-9 to TRBJ2-7; D gene uncertain. V dropped 1 base and J dropped 2 bases, with 9 bases sitting between them. Germline-derived CDR1 and CDR2 are SEHNR and FQNEAQ (reference sequence). The CDR3 runs to 14 residues. CDR3 bases: TGTGCCAGCAGCTTAGTGGTCGGAGCCTACGAGCAGTACTTC. Amino acid sequence: CASSLVVGAYEQYF.

The chain uses TRBV6-5 and TRBJ1-1; D possibly corresponds to TRBD1 (6 bases). The CDR3 consists of 15 residues. V was pared by 2 bases and J by 1 base, with 11 bases between. Germline V gene sequence: CDR1 MNHEY, CDR2 SVGAGI. In nucleotides, the CDR3 is TGTGCCAGCAGTTACCTACCAGGGGCGAACACTGAAGCTTTCTTT. Translated: CASSYLPGANTEAFF.

This clone was recorded only once. V and J are TRBV27 and TRBJ2-5; 11 positions match TRBD2. V lost 5 bases and J lost 4; bases outside the gene matches: 3. The CDR3 length is 14 residues. CDR1 and CDR2 (germline): MNHEY, SMNVEV (reference sequence). CDR3 bases: TGTGCCAGCAGTACTAGCGGGAGACGAGAGACCCAGTACTTC. Translation gives CASSTSGRRETQYF.